A single T cell receptor (beta chain) is shown here with its context. The antigen remains unidentified. The sample belongs to a study of T cell responses to AZD1222 COVID-19 vaccine. Study-wide results and limits: Just a handful of AZD1222 recipients tested seropositive at baseline. Within unmutated variant regions lay the reported targets of nearly half of spike-specific TCRs. Donors were chiefly white British, with a greater number of females, and clonal diversity was perhaps underestimated. No repertoire was sampled before or during the peak T cell response, only after it.

Some clones are missing from TCRdb's copy, which holds only in-frame ones; the method was immunoSEQ multiplex PCR. The sample records under 100,000 clones, 90% to 95% being singletons. The input for sequencing was peripheral blood, taken on day 0 of AZD1222 vaccination. The sequence was collected from an adult in good health.

The CDR3 nucleotides are TGTGCCAGCAGTTTAACGAGGGTTGATCAGCCCCAGCATTTT. This gives the protein CASSLTRVDQPQHF. J is TRBJ1-5 and V is TRBV28; no clear D. The CDR3 is 14 residues long. The V gene lost 2 bases and the J gene lost 5 bases, with 10 bases spanning the gap. The V gene's germline CDR1 is MDHEN and CDR2 SYDVKM.